The present T cell receptor beta chain was sequenced within a study of blood T cell repertoires in COVID-19. Study context: PBMCs, B-cell-depleted T cells, or T cells were the source of the cDNA or gDNA that made up the material.

TCRdb keeps only in-frame clones here, not all; method: immunoSEQ multiplex PCR. The repertoire holds 150,000 or so clones, with 79% as singletons. Germline CDR1 and CDR2: SNHLY and FYNNEI. There are 15 residues in the CDR3. V was pared by 4 bases and J by 0 bases, with 12 bases between. This chain joins TRBV2 and TRBJ1-2; D is uncertain. What was sequenced was peripheral blood. The TCR comes from an older woman with COVID-19, enrolled during active disease. As DNA, the CDR3 is TGTGCCAGCAGTGGTTTGCGGAACCCTAACTATGGCTACACCTTC. Translated: CASSGLRNPNYGYTF.